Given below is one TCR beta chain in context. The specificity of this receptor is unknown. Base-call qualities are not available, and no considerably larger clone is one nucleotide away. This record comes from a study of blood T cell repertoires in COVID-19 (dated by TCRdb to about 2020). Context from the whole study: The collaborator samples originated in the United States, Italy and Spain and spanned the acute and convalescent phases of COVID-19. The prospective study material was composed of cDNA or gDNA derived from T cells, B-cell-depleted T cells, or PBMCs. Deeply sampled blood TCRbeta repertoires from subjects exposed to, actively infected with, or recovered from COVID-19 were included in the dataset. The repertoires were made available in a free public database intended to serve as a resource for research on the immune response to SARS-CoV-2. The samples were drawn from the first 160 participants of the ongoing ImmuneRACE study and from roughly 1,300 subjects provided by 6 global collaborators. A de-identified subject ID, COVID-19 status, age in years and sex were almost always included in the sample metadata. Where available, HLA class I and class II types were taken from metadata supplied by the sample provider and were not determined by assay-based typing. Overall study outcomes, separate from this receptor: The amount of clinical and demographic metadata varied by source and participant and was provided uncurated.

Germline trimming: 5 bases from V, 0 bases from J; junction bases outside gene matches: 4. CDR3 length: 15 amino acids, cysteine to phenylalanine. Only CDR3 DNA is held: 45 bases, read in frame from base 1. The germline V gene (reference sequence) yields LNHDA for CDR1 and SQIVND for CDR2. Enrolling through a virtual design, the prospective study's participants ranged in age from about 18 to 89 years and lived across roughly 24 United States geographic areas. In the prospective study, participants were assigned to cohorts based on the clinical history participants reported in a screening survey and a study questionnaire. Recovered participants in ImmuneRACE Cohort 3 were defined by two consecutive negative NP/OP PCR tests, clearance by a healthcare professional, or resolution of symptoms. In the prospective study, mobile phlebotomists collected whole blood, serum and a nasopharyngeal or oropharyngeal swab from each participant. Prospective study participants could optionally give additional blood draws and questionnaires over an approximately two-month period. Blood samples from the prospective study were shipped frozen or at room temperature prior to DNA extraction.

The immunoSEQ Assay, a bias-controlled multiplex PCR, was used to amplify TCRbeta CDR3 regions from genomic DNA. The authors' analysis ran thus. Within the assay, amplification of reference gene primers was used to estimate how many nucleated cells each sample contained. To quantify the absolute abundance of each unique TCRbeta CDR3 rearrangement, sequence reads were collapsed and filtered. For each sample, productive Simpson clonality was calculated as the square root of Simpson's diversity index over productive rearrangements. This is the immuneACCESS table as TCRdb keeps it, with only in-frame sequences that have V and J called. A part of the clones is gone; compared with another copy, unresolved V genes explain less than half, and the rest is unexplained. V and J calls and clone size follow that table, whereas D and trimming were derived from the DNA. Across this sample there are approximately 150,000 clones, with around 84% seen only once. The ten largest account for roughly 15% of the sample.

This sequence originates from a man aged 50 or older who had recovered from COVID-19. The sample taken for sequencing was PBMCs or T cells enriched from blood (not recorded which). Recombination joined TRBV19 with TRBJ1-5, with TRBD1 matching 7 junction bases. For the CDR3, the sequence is CASSYNRGSNQPQHF. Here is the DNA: TGTGCCAGTAGTTACAACAGGGGTAGCAATCAGCCCCAGCATTTT.